The T cell receptor (beta chain) under discussion was sequenced for a study of STAT5B mutations in CD4+ large granular lymphocyte leukemia. About the study: Cryopreserved patient cells were CD8-depleted, then anti-CD4 bead selected.

Study outcomes and limitations: Patient CD4-sorted repertoires looked more clonal than healthy CD4+ repertoires, even without putative leukemic clones. No patients shared main leukemic clonotypes, though about 25% appeared at low frequency elsewhere.

This clone showed up just a few times. What it binds is not known. Assay: immunoSEQ multiplex PCR; the TCRdb copy retains only in-frame clones and omits some. This table holds over 8,000 clones, about 80% found once. The origin of this receptor is a man aged 60 to 69 with CD4+ T-cell large granular lymphocyte leukemia. Sequenced material: PBMCs.

The CDR3 loop reads CATSRAGTQEQYF. The CDR3 DNA sequence: TGTGCCACCAGCAGAGCAGGGACGCAAGAGCAGTACTTC. The chain links TRBV15 to TRBJ2-7, with D perhaps matching TRBD1 or TRBD2 (5 bases each). With 1 base removed from V and 7 bases from J, the gap between germline ends came to 11 bases. This CDR3 contains 13 residues. Germline V gene data show CDR1 as LNHNV and CDR2 as YYDKDF (reference sequence).